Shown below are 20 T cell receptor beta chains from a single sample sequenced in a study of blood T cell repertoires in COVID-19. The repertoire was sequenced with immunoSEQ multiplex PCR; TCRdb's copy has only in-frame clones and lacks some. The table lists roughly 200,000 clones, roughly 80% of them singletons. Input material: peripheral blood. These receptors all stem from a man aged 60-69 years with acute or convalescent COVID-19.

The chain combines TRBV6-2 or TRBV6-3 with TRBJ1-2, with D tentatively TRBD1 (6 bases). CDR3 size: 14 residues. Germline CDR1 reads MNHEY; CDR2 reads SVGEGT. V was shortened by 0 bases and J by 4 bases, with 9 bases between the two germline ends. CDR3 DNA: TGTGCCAGCAGTTACTCGGACAGAATCTATGGCTACACCTTC. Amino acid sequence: CASSYSDRIYGYTF.

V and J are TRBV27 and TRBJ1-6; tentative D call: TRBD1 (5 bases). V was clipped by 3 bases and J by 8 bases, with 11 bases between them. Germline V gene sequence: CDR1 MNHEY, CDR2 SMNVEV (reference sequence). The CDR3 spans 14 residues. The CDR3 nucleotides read TGTGCCAGCAGTTTGCAGGGTTCTTATTCACCCCTCCACTTT. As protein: CASSLQGSYSPLHF.

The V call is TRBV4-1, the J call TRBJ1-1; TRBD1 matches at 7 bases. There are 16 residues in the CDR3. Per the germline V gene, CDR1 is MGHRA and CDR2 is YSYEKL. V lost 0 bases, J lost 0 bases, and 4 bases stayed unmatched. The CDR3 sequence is CASSQDGTVVNTEAFF. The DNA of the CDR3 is TGCGCCAGCAGCCAAGACGGGACAGTGGTGAACACTGAAGCTTTCTTT.

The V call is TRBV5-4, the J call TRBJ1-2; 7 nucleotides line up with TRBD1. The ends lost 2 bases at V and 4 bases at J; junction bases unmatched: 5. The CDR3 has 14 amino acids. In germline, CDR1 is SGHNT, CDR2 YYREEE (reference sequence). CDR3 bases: TGTGCCAGCAGCTTATCCAGGGGGAGCTATGGCTACACCTTC. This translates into CASSLSRGSYGYTF.

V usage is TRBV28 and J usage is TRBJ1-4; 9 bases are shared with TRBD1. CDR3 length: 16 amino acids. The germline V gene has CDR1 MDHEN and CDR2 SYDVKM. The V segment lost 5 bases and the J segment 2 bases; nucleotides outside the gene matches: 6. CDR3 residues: CASSTGGRGTNEKLFF. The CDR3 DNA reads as TGTGCCAGCAGTACAGGGGGCAGGGGGACTAATGAAAAACTGTTTTTT.

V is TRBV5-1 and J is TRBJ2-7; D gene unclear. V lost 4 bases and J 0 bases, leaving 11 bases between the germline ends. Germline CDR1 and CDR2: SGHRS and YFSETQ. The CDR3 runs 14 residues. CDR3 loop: CASSRDTHSYEQYF. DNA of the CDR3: TGCGCCAGCAGCCGCGACACCCACTCCTACGAGCAGTACTTC.

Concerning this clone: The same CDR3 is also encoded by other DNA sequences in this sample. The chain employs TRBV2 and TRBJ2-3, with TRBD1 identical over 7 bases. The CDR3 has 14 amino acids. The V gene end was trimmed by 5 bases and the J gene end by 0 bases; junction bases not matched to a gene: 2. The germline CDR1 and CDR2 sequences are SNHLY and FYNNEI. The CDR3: CASSPGGSTDTQYF. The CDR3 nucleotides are TGTGCCAGCAGTCCAGGGGGTAGCACAGATACGCAGTATTTT.

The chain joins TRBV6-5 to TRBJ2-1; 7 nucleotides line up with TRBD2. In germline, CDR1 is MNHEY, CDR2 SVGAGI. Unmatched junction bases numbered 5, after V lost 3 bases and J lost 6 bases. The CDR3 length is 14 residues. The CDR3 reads CASSYKPSGNEQFF. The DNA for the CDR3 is TGTGCCAGCAGTTATAAGCCTAGCGGCAATGAGCAGTTCTTC.

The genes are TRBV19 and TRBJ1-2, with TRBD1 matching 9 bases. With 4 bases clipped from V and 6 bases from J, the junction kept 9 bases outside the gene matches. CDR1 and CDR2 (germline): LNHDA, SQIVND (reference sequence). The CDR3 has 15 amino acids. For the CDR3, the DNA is TGTGCCAGTAGTAGGATCCCGGGACAGGGTAATGGCTACACCTTC. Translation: CASSRIPGQGNGYTF.

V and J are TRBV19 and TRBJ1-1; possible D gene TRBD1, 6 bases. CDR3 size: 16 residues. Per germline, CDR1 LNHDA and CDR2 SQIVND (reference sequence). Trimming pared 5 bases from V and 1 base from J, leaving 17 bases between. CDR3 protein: CASSHISDSQNTEAFF. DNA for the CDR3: TGTGCCAGTAGTCATATCTCGGACAGCCAGAACACTGAAGCTTTCTTT.

DNA of the CDR3: TGTGCCAGCAGCTTCCAGGGCCAGCCCCAGCATTTT. Translated, it gives CASSFQGQPQHF. The chain joins TRBV7-9 to TRBJ1-5, with TRBD1 as a possible D gene (5 bases). The ends were cut back, 3 bases at V and 7 bases at J, with 7 bases in the middle. CDR1 and CDR2 from the germline V gene are SEHNR and FQNEAQ (reference sequence). The CDR3 has 12 amino acids.

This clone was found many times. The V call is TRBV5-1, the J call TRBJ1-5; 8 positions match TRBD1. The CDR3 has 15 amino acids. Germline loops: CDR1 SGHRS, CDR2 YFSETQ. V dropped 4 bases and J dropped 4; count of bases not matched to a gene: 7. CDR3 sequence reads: CASSPTGTGNQPQHF. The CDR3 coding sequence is TGCGCCAGCAGCCCTACCGGGACAGGTAATCAGCCCCAGCATTTT.

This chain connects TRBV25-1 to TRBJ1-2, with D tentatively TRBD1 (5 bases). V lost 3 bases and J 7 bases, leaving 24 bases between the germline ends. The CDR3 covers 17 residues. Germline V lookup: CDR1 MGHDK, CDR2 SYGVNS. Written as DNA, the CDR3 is TGTGCCAGCAGTGACAAGGGGACTAGGGGTCCTGGGGGTGGCTACACCTTC. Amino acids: CASSDKGTRGPGGGYTF.

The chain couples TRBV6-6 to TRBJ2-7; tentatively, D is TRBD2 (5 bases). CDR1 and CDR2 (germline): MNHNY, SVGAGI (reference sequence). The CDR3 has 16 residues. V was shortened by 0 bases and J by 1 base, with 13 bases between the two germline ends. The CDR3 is CASSYSGGLRSYEQYF. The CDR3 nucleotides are TGTGCCAGCAGTTACTCTGGCGGGCTGAGATCCTACGAGCAGTACTTC.

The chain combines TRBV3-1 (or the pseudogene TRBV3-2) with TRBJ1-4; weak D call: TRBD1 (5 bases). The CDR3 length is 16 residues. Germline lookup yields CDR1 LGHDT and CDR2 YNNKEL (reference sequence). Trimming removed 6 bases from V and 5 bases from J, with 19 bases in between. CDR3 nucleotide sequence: TGTGCCAGCAGGCCTTCCTTAACAGGAGAAAATGAAAAACTGTTTTTT. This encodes CASRPSLTGENEKLFF.

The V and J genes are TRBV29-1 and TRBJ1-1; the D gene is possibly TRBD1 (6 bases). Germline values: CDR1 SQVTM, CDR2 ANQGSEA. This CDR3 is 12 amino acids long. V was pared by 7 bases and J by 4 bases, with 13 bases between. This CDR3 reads CSGGEGGTEAFF. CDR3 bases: TGCAGCGGTGGCGAAGGGGGCACTGAAGCTTTCTTT.

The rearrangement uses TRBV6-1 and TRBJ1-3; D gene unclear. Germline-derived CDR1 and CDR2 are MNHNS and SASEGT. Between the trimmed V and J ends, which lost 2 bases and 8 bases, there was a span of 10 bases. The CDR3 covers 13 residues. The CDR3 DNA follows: TGTGCCAGCAGTGAAAGTACTTCGGACACCATATATTTT. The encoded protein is CASSESTSDTIYF.

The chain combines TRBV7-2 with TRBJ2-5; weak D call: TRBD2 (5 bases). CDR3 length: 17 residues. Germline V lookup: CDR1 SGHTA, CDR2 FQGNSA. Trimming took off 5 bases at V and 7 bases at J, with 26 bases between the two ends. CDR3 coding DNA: TGTGCCAGCAGCCCGCGGTTAGGGAGTACCCTACCAGGGACCCAGTACTTC. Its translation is CASSPRLGSTLPGTQYF.

The CDR3 reads CASSEARGLAGGWFANEQFF. CDR3 DNA sequence: TGTGCCAGCAGTGAAGCGAGGGGACTAGCGGGAGGGTGGTTTGCGAATGAGCAGTTCTTC. The V and J genes are TRBV2 and TRBJ2-1, with 16 positions matching TRBD2. V shed 0 bases, J shed 7 bases, and the junction held 12 bases outside the gene matches. The CDR3 length is 20 residues. Looked up from germline, CDR1 is SNHLY and CDR2 is FYNNEI. Full variable domain (remainder filled in from reference TRBV2 and TRBJ2-1): EPEVTQTPSHQVTQMGQEVILRCVPISNHLYFYWYRQILGQKVEFLVSFYNNEISEKSEIFDDQFSVERPDGSNFTLKIRSTKLEDSAMYFCASSEARGLAGGWFANEQFFGPGTRLTVL.

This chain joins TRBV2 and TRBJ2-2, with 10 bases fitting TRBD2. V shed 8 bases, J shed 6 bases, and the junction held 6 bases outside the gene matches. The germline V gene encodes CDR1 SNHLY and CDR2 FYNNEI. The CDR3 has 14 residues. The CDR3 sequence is CASQSGRASGELFF. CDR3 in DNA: TGTGCCAGCCAAAGCGGGAGGGCCTCCGGGGAGCTGTTTTTT.